A selection of T cell receptor beta chains follows, all from one sample in a study of T cells in Graves' hyperthyroidism and ophthalmopathy. TCRdb analysed the multiplex PCR reads with MiXCR anew, one entry per CDR3 protein. Of 660,000 or so distinct CDR3 sequences listed, less than 25% are singletons. Material for sequencing was blood. The source is a young man with Graves' ophthalmopathy. CDR3s include the opening cysteine and the closing phenylalanine or tryptophan. A D gene is named only where the DNA matches it firmly. Clone size is shown for a subset of rows, as once, few, many or a class of expanded clone.

DNA | CDR3 | size | D | J | V
TGTGCCAGCAGTTACCCCAACAGGGGTTATGAAAAACTGTTTTTT | CASSYPNRGYEKLFF | NA | TRBD1 | TRBJ1-4 | TRBV6-6
TGCAGTGCTAAGGTTCGGGGGGTGGTCAATGAGCAGTTCTTC | CSAKVRGVVNEQFF | NA | TRBD2 | TRBJ2-1 | TRBV20-1
TGTGCCAGCAGCTCCTACAGGGACTTCTTCGAGCAGTACTTC | CASSSYRDFFEQYF | NA | NA | TRBJ2-7 | TRBV11-2
TGTGCCAGCAGCCTCTCCGTCTTTGGCACCGGGGAGCTGTTTTTT | CASSLSVFGTGELFF | few | NA | TRBJ2-2 | TRBV7-3
TGTGCCAGCAGTTTAGGGTCCGCCGGGGAGCTGTTATTT | CASSLGSAGELLF | NA | NA | TRBJ2-2 | TRBV27
TGTGCCAGCACGAGGGGGGATTATGAGGATGAGCAGTTCTTC | CASTRGDYEDEQFF | few | NA | TRBJ2-1 | TRBV12-3/TRBV12-4
TGCAGTGCTAGATGGCTAGCGGGGACCTCCTACGAGCAGTACTTC | CSARWLAGTSYEQYF | NA | TRBD2 | TRBJ2-7 | TRBV20-1
TGTGCCAGCAGCGCGGGGACCGGGACTAGCGGCTACTACGAGCAGTACTTC | CASSAGTGTSGYYEQYF | NA | TRBD2 | TRBJ2-7 | TRBV9
TGCGCCAGCAGCCAGGGGGCTAACCCTGAAGCTTTCTTT | CASSQGANPEAFF | NA | TRBD1 | TRBJ1-1 | TRBV5-1
TGTGCCAGCAGTTACTTGGCTAGCGGGATCGATGAGCAGTTCTTC | CASSYLASGIDEQFF | NA | TRBD2 | TRBJ2-1 | TRBV6-6
TGTGCCATCAGTGAAGAACCAGGGTTAAACACTGAAGCTTTCTTT | CAISEEPGLNTEAFF | NA | NA | TRBJ1-1 | TRBV10-3
TGCAGTGCCCCACCCGGGACTAGCGGCCAAGAGACCCAGTACTTC | CSAPPGTSGQETQYF | NA | TRBD2 | TRBJ2-5 | TRBV20-1
TGCAGTGCTAGATGGACTAGCGTCCGGAATGAGCAGTTCTTC | CSARWTSVRNEQFF | many | TRBD2 | TRBJ2-1 | TRBV20-1
TGTGCCAGCAGTTACTCCCCGACTCAAACTAGCGGGAGGGCCGATGAGCAGTTCTTC | CASSYSPTQTSGRADEQFF | NA | TRBD2 | TRBJ2-1 | TRBV6-5
TGCAGTGCTATTTTACCGGGACAGGGTATAGTTGAGCAGTTCTTC | CSAILPGQGIVEQFF | many | TRBD1 | TRBJ2-1 | TRBV20-1
TGTGCCAGCAGGTTCTATAGCACGGACAATGAGCAGTTCTTC | CASRFYSTDNEQFF | NA | NA | TRBJ2-1 | TRBV7-8
TGTGCCAGCACCCCAGGGCTGGAGACCCAGTACTTC | CASTPGLETQYF | NA | NA | TRBJ2-5 | TRBV6-2/TRBV6-3
TGTGCCAGCCGTAAGGGGGGGCTCGTGCAGCCCCAGCATTTT | CASRKGGLVQPQHF | few | NA | TRBJ1-5 | TRBV27
TGTGCCAGCAGCCAAGGCGGCCAGGAGGGTGGATTGGAGACCCAGTACTTC | CASSQGGQEGGLETQYF | NA | NA | TRBJ2-5 | TRBV14
TGCAGTGCTAGAGGTGCTAGTTACAATGAGCAGTTCTTC | CSARGASYNEQFF | many | NA | TRBJ2-1 | TRBV20-1
TGTGCCAGCATGGCAGGAGGGCCCGGGGAGCTGTTTTTT | CASMAGGPGELFF | many | NA | TRBJ2-2 | TRBV2
TGTGCCAGCAGCCCCACAGGGGTTTGGTACAATGAGCAGTTCTTC | CASSPTGVWYNEQFF | NA | TRBD1 | TRBJ2-1 | TRBV3-1
TGTGCCAGTAGCGGGAGGTCCGGGGAGCTGTTTTTT | CASSGRSGELFF | NA | TRBD2 | TRBJ2-2 | TRBV6-1
TGCAGTGCTATCATAGCGGGAGTCGGGGAGACCCAGTACTTC | CSAIIAGVGETQYF | many | TRBD2 | TRBJ2-5 | TRBV20-1
TGTGCCAGCAGATTGGCAGTAGCTTATAGCAATCAGCCCCAGCATTTT | CASRLAVAYSNQPQHF | NA | NA | TRBJ1-5 | TRBV28
TGTGCCACCAGTTACAGTAGCACAGATACGCAGTATTTT | CATSYSSTDTQYF | NA | NA | TRBJ2-3 | TRBV24-1
TGCGCCAGCAGCCACCGTGGCGGGGCTGGACAGCCCCAGCATTTT | CASSHRGGAGQPQHF | NA | NA | TRBJ1-5 | TRBV5-1
TGTACCAGCGCCCGGGACAGGGTCAACGAGCAGTACTTC | CTSARDRVNEQYF | NA | TRBD1 | TRBJ2-7 | TRBV6-2/TRBV6-3
TGTGCCAGCAGCAATTGGGGGGGAGAGACCCAGTACTTC | CASSNWGGETQYF | few | TRBD2 | TRBJ2-5 | TRBV7-8
TGTGCCAGCAACCTCGGGAACACCGGGGAGCTGTTTTTT | CASNLGNTGELFF | few | NA | TRBJ2-2 | TRBV7-8